This TCR beta chain was retrieved from a study of chemoradiotherapy in HPV16-positive cancers. Study background: Functional T-cell assays on a couple of HPV16-positive patients' cells defined candidate HPV-specific clones and common TCR motifs.

Study results and caveats: HPV-responsive T-cell expansion during chemoradiotherapy was linked to improved recurrence-free survival in HPV16-positive patients. HPV-specific T cells were functionally defined from only a couple of HPV16-positive patients.

V dropped 6 bases and J dropped 5 bases, with 9 bases sitting between them. This CDR3 comprises 11 residues. The germline V gene encodes CDR1 DFQATT and CDR2 SNEGSKA (reference sequence). Worth noting for this clone: Its specificity is unknown.

The data were produced by immunoSEQ multiplex PCR, yet TCRdb's version contains in-frame clones alone and is incomplete. The table shows about 35,000 clones, with around three quarters occurring only once. Over chemoradiotherapy, repertoires were sampled more than once. This chain connects TRBV20-1 to TRBJ2-3; D is undetermined. The sample consisted of blood, taken from a patient who underwent chemoradiotherapy. This sequence was found in a human donor with HPV-associated anogenital cancer. CDR3 sequence: CSANLGDTQYF. The DNA of the CDR3 is TGCAGTGCCAACCTTGGAGATACGCAGTATTTT.